A single sample is the source of the 25 T cell receptor beta chains below, sequenced in a study of blood T cell repertoires in COVID-19. The table came from immunoSEQ multiplex PCR; TCRdb's copy has only in-frame clones and leaves some out. The top ten hold 6.2% of the sample, which has roughly 100,000 clones, about 90% seen once. The sequenced sample was peripheral blood. Source of these receptors: a human donor in a cohort sampled during active COVID-19.

This chain joins TRBV11-2 and TRBJ1-2, with unresolved D. V lost 6 bases and J 4 bases, leaving 12 bases between the germline ends. The CDR3 spans 13 residues. CDR1 is SGHAT, CDR2 FQNNGV, per germline. Written as DNA, the CDR3 is TGTGCCAGCAGACCCCTTGGCTTCTATGGCTACACCTTC. This gives the protein CASRPLGFYGYTF. Combining the CDR3 with reference TRBV11-2 and TRBJ1-2 gives the whole variable domain EAGVAQSPRYKIIEKRQSVAFWCNPISGHATLYWYQQILGQGPKLLIQFQNNGVVDDSQLPKDRFSAERLKGVDSTLKIQPAKLEDSAVYLCASRPLGFYGYTFGSGTRLTVV.

This clone is a singleton in its sample. The chain is built from TRBV6-4 and TRBJ1-5; a possible D gene is TRBD1 (6 bases). Deletions cut 2 bases from V and 5 bases from J, with 10 bases between. The CDR3 extends over 14 amino acids. Germline V gene data show CDR1 as MRHNA and CDR2 as SNTAGT. The CDR3 sequence: CASSDDRLDQPQHF. DNA for the CDR3: TGTGCCAGCAGTGACGACAGGTTAGATCAGCCCCAGCATTTT.

This chain connects TRBV9 to TRBJ2-5; 9 bases fit TRBD2. This CDR3 spans 15 amino acids. Germline V gene data show CDR1 as SGDLS and CDR2 as YYNGEE. Trimming took 4 bases from V and 1 from J; bases not matched to a gene: 5. CDR3 amino acids: CASSSRLAVQETQYF. The CDR3, as DNA: TGTGCCAGCAGCAGCAGACTAGCGGTCCAAGAGACCCAGTACTTC.

V usage is TRBV7-3 and J usage is TRBJ2-2; no firm D call. Germline V gene sequence: CDR1 SGHTA, CDR2 FQGTGA. The CDR3 has 16 amino acids. Trimming took off 3 bases at V and 5 bases at J, with 16 bases between the two ends. CDR3 sequence reads: CASSLTGSTETGELFF. Here the CDR3 DNA reads TGTGCCAGCAGCTTGACCGGGTCCACTGAGACCGGGGAGCTGTTTTTT.

CDR3 DNA: TGTGCCAGCAGCTTGGCGGCAGGGATAAGGGGCTACACCTTC. This sequence encodes CASSLAAGIRGYTF. The chain carries TRBV5-6 and TRBJ1-2; possibly TRBD1 for D (5 bases). The CDR3 totals 14 residues. V lost 0 bases and J lost 8, with 14 bases in between. CDR1 and CDR2 (germline): SGHDT, YYEEEE.

The chain is built from TRBV20-1 and TRBJ2-1, with D possibly matching TRBD1 (5 bases). V shed 3 bases and J shed 7 bases, with 10 bases lying between them. Germline values: CDR1 DFQATT, CDR2 SNEGSKA (reference sequence). The length of the CDR3 is 12 residues. The chain's CDR3 is CSASFQGNEQFF. The CDR3 DNA sequence: TGCAGTGCTAGTTTCCAGGGTAATGAGCAGTTCTTC.

The rearrangement uses TRBV2 and TRBJ1-6; no reliable D call. The V gene's germline CDR1 is SNHLY and CDR2 FYNNEI. V lost 8 bases to trimming and J lost 4 bases, with 12 bases between them. This CDR3 spans 14 amino acids. The CDR3 reads CASGPDTYNSPLHF. The CDR3 DNA sequence: TGTGCCAGCGGGCCAGATACTTATAATTCACCCCTCCACTTT.

The chain carries TRBV29-1 and TRBJ2-7, with D possibly TRBD2 on 6 matching bases. The CDR3 length is 17 residues. Trimming removed 4 bases from V and 0 bases from J, with 22 bases in between. Germline V gives CDR1 SQVTM, CDR2 ANQGSEA. CDR3 coding DNA: TGCAGCGTTGTAATTTCTTGGACTAAACTAGACTCCTACGAGCAGTACTTC. The encoded protein is CSVVISWTKLDSYEQYF.

V usage is TRBV5-4 and J usage is TRBJ2-6, with 10 bases lining up with TRBD1. The germline gives CDR1 SGHNT, CDR2 YYREEE (reference sequence). CDR3 length: 19 amino acids. V lost 0 bases, J lost 0 bases, and 6 bases stayed unmatched. In nucleotides, the CDR3 is TGTGCCAGCAGCTTGGGACCGGGACAGGGGTACTCTGGGGCCAACGTCCTGACTTTC. Amino acids: CASSLGPGQGYSGANVLTF.

Here the CDR3 reads CASSPSTQGSPNEQFF. The CDR3, as DNA: TGTGCCAGCAGCCCGAGTACACAGGGGTCCCCCAATGAGCAGTTCTTC. The chain carries TRBV7-9 and TRBJ2-1; TRBD1 aligns across 7 bases. Germline assignment: CDR1 SEHNR and CDR2 FQNEAQ (reference sequence). V lost 5 bases to trimming and J lost 6 bases; unmatched junction nucleotides: 13. This CDR3 region has 16 residues.

The rearrangement joins TRBV7-2 to TRBJ2-1, with D possibly matching TRBD2 (5 bases). Germline V gene data show CDR1 as SGHTA and CDR2 as FQGNSA. The V gene lost 1 base and the J gene lost 2 bases, with 9 bases spanning the gap. The CDR3 is 15 residues long. The CDR3 loop reads CASSLVVTTYNEQFF. CDR3 coding DNA: TGTGCCAGCAGCTTAGTAGTGACTACCTACAATGAGCAGTTCTTC. Filled out from reference TRBV7-2 and TRBJ2-1, the complete variable domain reads GAGVSQSPSNKVTEKGKDVELRCDPISGHTALYWYRQSLGQGLEFLIYFQGNSAPDKSGLPSDRFSAERTGGSVSTLTIQRTQQEDSAVYLCASSLVVTTYNEQFFGPGTRLTVL.

The chain carries TRBV7-9 and TRBJ1-3; no definite D call. V was pared by 3 bases and J by 0 bases, with 9 bases between. Germline V lookup: CDR1 SEHNR, CDR2 FQNEAQ (reference sequence). The CDR3 runs to 15 residues. CDR3 bases: TGTGCCAGCAGCTTTCAAAACATCTCTGGAAACACCATATATTTT. Its protein is CASSFQNISGNTIYF.

The chain uses TRBV20-1 and TRBJ2-2; D may be TRBD2 (5 bases). Trimming removed 3 bases at V and 15 bases at J, with 20 bases between. The germline V gene has CDR1 DFQATT and CDR2 SNEGSKA (reference sequence). The CDR3 runs to 13 residues. The CDR3 DNA reads TGCAGTGCTAGTCAAGACTCCTGGACGAGGGTGTTTTTT. Residues: CSASQDSWTRVFF.

In its sample, this clone was seen once. This chain links TRBV9 with TRBJ2-2, with 8 bases lining up with TRBD2. J was trimmed by 6 bases and V by 4 bases; bases with no gene match: 11. Germline CDR1 and CDR2: SGDLS and YYNGEE. The CDR3 sequence is 16 residues long. The CDR3 protein is CASSKSYGGASGELFF. CDR3 DNA: TGTGCCAGCAGCAAATCCTACGGGGGGGCCTCCGGGGAGCTGTTTTTT. Complete variable domain (other parts from reference TRBV9 and TRBJ2-2): DSGVTQTPKHLITATGQRVTLRCSPRSGDLSVYWYQQSLDQGLQFLIQYYNGEERAKGNILERFSAQQFPDLHSELNLSSLELGDSALYFCASSKSYGGASGELFFGEGSRLTVL.

The J gene is TRBJ2-7, the V gene TRBV5-1; no reliable D call. Germline CDR1 SGHRS, CDR2 YFSETQ. Trimming took 3 bases from V and 5 from J, leaving 21 bases between them. This CDR3 contains 16 residues. In DNA, the CDR3 is TGCGCCAGCAGCTCCGGGTTCAGCGATGCCATCGACGAGCAGTACTTC. Translation: CASSSGFSDAIDEQYF.

This chain links TRBV10-3 with TRBJ1-4; tentative D call: TRBD1 (5 bases). The CDR3 is made up of 12 amino acids. Germline loops: CDR1 ENHRY, CDR2 SYGVKD. Trimming pared 10 bases from V and 6 bases from J, leaving 12 bases between. The CDR3 DNA reads TGTGCCACCTCGCTCAGGGATGAAAAACTGTTTTTT. Its protein product is CATSLRDEKLFF.

The rearrangement links TRBV24-1 to TRBJ2-5; D perhaps matches TRBD2 (5 bases). The germline V gene encodes CDR1 KGHDR and CDR2 SFDVKD. The CDR3 sequence is 13 residues long. V lost 9 bases to trimming and J lost 2 bases, with 12 bases between them. The CDR3 coding sequence is TGTGCCACCTCCACCCCGGGACAAGAGACCCAGTACTTC. It yields the protein CATSTPGQETQYF.

V is TRBV2 and J is TRBJ1-2; 8 bases agree with TRBD1. With 2 bases clipped from V and 8 bases from J, the junction kept 4 bases outside the gene matches. Germline V lookup: CDR1 SNHLY, CDR2 FYNNEI. CDR3 size: 13 residues. CDR3: CASSETQGGGYTF. DNA for the CDR3: TGTGCCAGCAGTGAAACACAGGGGGGAGGCTACACCTTC. Using reference TRBV2 and TRBJ1-2 for the parts outside the CDR3, the full variable domain is EPEVTQTPSHQVTQMGQEVILRCVPISNHLYFYWYRQILGQKVEFLVSFYNNEISEKSEIFDDQFSVERPDGSNFTLKIRSTKLEDSAMYFCASSETQGGGYTFGSGTRLTVV.

This chain uses TRBV29-1 with TRBJ2-7, with a tentative D call TRBD1 (6 bases). The CDR3 is made up of 15 amino acids. Trimming took 6 bases from V and 2 from J, leaving 20 bases between them. Germline-derived CDR1 and CDR2 are SQVTM and ANQGSEA. CDR3 region: CSVDRGRGSTYEQYF. DNA of the CDR3: TGCAGCGTAGATCGAGGCAGGGGCTCAACCTACGAGCAGTACTTC.

The chain carries TRBV29-1 and TRBJ2-4, with 7 bases lining up with TRBD1. CDR3 length: 12 amino acids. Per the germline V gene, CDR1 is SQVTM and CDR2 is ANQGSEA. V shed 4 bases and J 9 bases; nucleotides not matched to a gene: 6. The CDR3 protein is CSVVVGTAIQYF. As DNA, the CDR3 is TGCAGCGTTGTTGTGGGGACAGCCATTCAGTACTTC.

This clone occurred a few times. The chain uses TRBV7-6 and TRBJ1-1; D is uncertain. Germline-derived CDR1 and CDR2 are SGHVS and FNYEAQ. The CDR3 contains 15 residues. V was clipped by 5 bases and J by 0 bases, with 13 bases between them. As DNA, the CDR3 is TGTGCCAGCAGCCCCCCTGCACAGTTGAACACTGAAGCTTTCTTT. Its translation: CASSPPAQLNTEAFF. Supplemented by reference TRBV7-6 and TRBJ1-1, the full variable domain reads GAGVSQSPRYKVTKRGQDVALRCDPISGHVSLYWYRQALGQGPEFLTYFNYEAQQDKSGLPNDRFSAERPEGSISTLTIQRTEQRDSAMYRCASSPPAQLNTEAFFGQGTRLTVV.

The genes are TRBV2 and TRBJ2-7; 7 bases agree with TRBD2. The V gene end was trimmed by 0 bases and the J gene end by 6 bases; junction bases not matched to a gene: 8. The CDR3 sequence is 15 residues long. CDR1 SNHLY and CDR2 FYNNEI come from the germline V gene. The CDR3 spells CASSEAGWGGSEQYF. The CDR3 DNA sequence: TGTGCCAGCAGTGAAGCGGGGTGGGGCGGGAGCGAGCAGTACTTC.

The chain combines TRBV11-1 with TRBJ2-5; a weak D match, TRBD2 (5 bases). The germline CDR1 and CDR2 sequences are SGHAT and FQDESV (reference sequence). The CDR3 loop spans 15 amino acids. The V end lost 5 bases, the J end lost 4 bases, and 17 bases lay between the germline ends. The CDR3 bases are TGTGCCAGCAGCGACGCGGACTTCAGGCGAGAGACCCAGTACTTC. Protein: CASSDADFRRETQYF.

J is TRBJ2-7 and V is TRBV19, with a possible D match to TRBD1 (5 bases). The CDR3 length is 15 residues. The ends were cut back, 1 base at V and 5 bases at J, with 15 bases in the middle. CDR1 and CDR2 from the germline V gene are LNHDA and SQIVND (reference sequence). CDR3 sequence: CASSIVVGEGNEQYF. CDR3 DNA: TGTGCCAGTAGTATAGTCGTAGGGGAAGGCAACGAGCAGTACTTC.

The chain uses TRBV7-2 and TRBJ1-1; TRBD1 might be the D (6 bases). The CDR3 length is 14 residues. The V gene lost 1 base and the J gene lost 4 bases, with 10 bases spanning the gap. CDR1 and CDR2 (germline): SGHTA, FQGNSA. CDR3 region: CASSLVGRGTEAFF. As DNA, the CDR3 is TGTGCCAGCAGCTTAGTGGGCAGGGGCACTGAAGCTTTCTTT.